This TCR beta chain was identified in a study of radiotherapy plus CTLA-4 blockade in lung cancer. About the research overall: Objective responses occurred in around 18% of patients; around 31% had disease control. Study conclusions and caveats: Tumor-origin TCR clones grew in blood after radiotherapy plus ipilimumab. Interferon-beta, together with early blood T cell clone dynamics, reportedly best predicted response.

Sequencing was performed with immunoSEQ multiplex PCR; in TCRdb, only in-frame clones are kept and a portion is missing. This table holds about 98,000 clones, approximately 78% found once. About this clone itself: Antigen: not known.

V was trimmed by 5 bases and J by 1 base, leaving 8 bases between them. The CDR3 is 14 residues long. Germline assignment: CDR1 ENHRY and CDR2 SYGVKD. The chain employs TRBV10-3 and TRBJ2-2; weak D call: TRBD1 (5 bases). Material: peripheral blood, obtained from a patient treated with radiotherapy plus ipilimumab. The origin of this receptor is a human donor with non-small cell lung cancer who had a partial response to radiotherapy plus ipilimumab. CDR3 nucleotide sequence: TGTGCCATCAGTCAACAGGAGAACACCGGGGAGCTGTTTTTT. Its protein is CAISQQENTGELFF.